This TCR beta chain was sequenced in a study of blood T cell repertoires in COVID-19. Across the whole study: Italy, Spain and the United States were the sources of the convalescent and acute COVID-19 samples. PBMCs, B-cell-depleted T cells, or T cells were the source of the cDNA or gDNA that made up the material.

Authors' data handling: Amplification of reference gene primers was used by the study to estimate nucleated cell counts. Clones were read by immunoSEQ multiplex PCR, and TCRdb kept only the in-frame ones, dropping some. V and J calls and clone size are copied from that table; D and trimming were computed from the DNA. The table lists about 130,000 clones, more than 75% of them singletons, with roughly 18% in the top ten. This clonotype originated in a woman aged 45 to 65 who had recovered from COVID-19. The material sequenced was peripheral blood.

CDR3 DNA sequence: TGTGCCAGTAGTATAGGCGGCAAAGGAGGCTACACCTTC. Translation gives CASSIGGKGGYTF. The V and J genes are TRBV19 and TRBJ1-2, with D hard to call. This CDR3 has 13 amino acids. In germline, CDR1 is LNHDA, CDR2 SQIVND (reference sequence). V was pared by 1 base and J by 8 bases, with 11 bases between. Full variable domain (rest looked up from reference TRBV19 and TRBJ1-2): DGGITQSPKYLFRKEGQNVTLSCEQNLNHDAMYWYRQDPGQGLRLIYYSQIVNDFQKGDIAEGYSVSREKKESFPLTVTSAQKNPTAFYLCASSIGGKGGYTFGSGTRLTVV.